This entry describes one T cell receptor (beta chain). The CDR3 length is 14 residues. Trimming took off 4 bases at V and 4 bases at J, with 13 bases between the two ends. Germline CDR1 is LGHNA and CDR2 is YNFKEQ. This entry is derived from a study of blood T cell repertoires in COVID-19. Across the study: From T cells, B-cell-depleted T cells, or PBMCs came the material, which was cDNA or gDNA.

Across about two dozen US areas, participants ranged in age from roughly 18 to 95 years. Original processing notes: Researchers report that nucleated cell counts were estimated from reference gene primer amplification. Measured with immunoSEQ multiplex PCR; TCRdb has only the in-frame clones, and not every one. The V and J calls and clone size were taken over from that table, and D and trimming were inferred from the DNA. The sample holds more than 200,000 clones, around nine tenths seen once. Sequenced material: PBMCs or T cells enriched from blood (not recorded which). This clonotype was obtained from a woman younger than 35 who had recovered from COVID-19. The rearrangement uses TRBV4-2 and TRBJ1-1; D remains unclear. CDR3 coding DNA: TGTGCCAGCAGCCCAGATTGGTGGAGCACTGAAGCTTTCTTT. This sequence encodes CASSPDWWSTEAFF.